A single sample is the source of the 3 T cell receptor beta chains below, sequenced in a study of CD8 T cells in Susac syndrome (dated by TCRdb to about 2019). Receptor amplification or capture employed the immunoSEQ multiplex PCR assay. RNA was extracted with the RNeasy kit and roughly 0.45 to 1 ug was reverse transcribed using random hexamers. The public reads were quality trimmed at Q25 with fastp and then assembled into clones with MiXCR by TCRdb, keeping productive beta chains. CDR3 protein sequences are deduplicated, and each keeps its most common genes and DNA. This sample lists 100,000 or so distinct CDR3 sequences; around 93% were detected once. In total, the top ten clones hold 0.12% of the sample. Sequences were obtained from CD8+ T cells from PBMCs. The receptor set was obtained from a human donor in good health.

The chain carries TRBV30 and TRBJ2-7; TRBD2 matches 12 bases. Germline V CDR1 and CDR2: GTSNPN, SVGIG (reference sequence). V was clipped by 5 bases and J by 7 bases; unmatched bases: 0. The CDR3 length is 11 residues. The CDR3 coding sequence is TGTGCCTGGGGACTAGCGGGGGAGCAGTACTTC. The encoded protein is CAWGLAGEQYF.

The CDR3 nucleotides are TGCGCCAGCAGCCTGTCCGGGACGGTCTATAATTCACCCCTCCACTTT. Protein sequence: CASSLSGTVYNSPLHF. The V call is TRBV4-3, the J call TRBJ1-6, with D possibly TRBD1 on 5 matching bases. CDR3 size: 16 residues. V lost 4 bases and J 3 bases, leaving 13 bases between the germline ends. Germline CDR1 is LGHNA and CDR2 is YSLEER.

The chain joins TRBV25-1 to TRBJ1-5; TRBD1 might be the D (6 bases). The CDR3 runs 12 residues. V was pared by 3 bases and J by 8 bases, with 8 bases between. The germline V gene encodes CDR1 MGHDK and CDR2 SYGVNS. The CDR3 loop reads CASSDQGKPQHF. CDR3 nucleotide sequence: TGTGCCAGCAGTGACCAGGGGAAGCCCCAGCATTTT.